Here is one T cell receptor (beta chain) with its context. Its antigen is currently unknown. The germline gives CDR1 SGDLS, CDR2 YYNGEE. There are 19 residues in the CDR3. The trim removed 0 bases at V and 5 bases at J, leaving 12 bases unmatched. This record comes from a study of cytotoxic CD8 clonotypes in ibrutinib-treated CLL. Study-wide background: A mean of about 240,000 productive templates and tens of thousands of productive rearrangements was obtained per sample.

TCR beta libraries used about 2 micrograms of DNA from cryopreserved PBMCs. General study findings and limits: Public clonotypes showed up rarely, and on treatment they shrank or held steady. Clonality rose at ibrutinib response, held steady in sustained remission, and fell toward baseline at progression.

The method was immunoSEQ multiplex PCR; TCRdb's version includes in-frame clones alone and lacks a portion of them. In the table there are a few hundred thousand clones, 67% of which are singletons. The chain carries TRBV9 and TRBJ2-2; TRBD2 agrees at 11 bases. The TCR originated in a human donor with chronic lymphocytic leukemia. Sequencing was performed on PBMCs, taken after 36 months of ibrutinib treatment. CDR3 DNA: TGTGCCAGCAGCGTAGTGAATAGCGGGGGGGCCTTCGGGACCGGGGAGCTGTTTTTT. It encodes CASSVVNSGGAFGTGELFF. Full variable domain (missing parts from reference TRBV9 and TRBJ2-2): DSGVTQTPKHLITATGQRVTLRCSPRSGDLSVYWYQQSLDQGLQFLIQYYNGEERAKGNILERFSAQQFPDLHSELNLSSLELGDSALYFCASSVVNSGGAFGTGELFFGEGSRLTVL.